This TCR beta chain was obtained from a study of CD8+CD57+ T cells in acquired aplastic anemia. Looked up from germline, CDR1 is SGHDT and CDR2 is YYEEEE. Unmatched junction bases numbered 9, after V lost 0 bases and J lost 3 bases. The length of the CDR3 is 16 residues. TCR beta VDJ and CDR3 were profiled, and genomic DNA was the template. TCRdb reprocessed the reads via MiXCR and lists one record per CDR3 protein. The sample consists of approximately 250,000 distinct CDR3 sequences, 82% of them appearing once. Notes on the study in general: CD8+ Simpson's diversity showed no significant patient-control difference. Researchers report that around 31 CD8+ CDR3 sequences appeared in both patients and controls.

A note on this clonotype: Its antigen remains unidentified.

By flow cytometry, patients selected for sequencing had shown an expansion of CD8+CD57+ cells. Sampling of blood occurred while the patients had still received no therapy. The TCR originated in a human donor with aplastic anemia. The source material was sorted CD4+, CD8+, or CD8+CD57+ T cells (not recorded which) from PBMCs. The chain couples TRBV5-6 to TRBJ2-7; 7 bases are shared with TRBD1. CDR3 region: CASSLGHRQGHYEQYF. CDR3 nucleotides: TGTGCCAGCAGCTTGGGACATCGACAGGGACACTACGAGCAGTACTTC.